These 9 T cell receptor beta chains were all obtained from the same sample, sequenced in a study of blood T cell repertoires in COVID-19. Data came from immunoSEQ multiplex PCR; TCRdb stores just in-frame clones and leaves some out. Of about 440,000 clones listed, about 89% are singletons. Sequencing was done on a sample of peripheral blood. The receptors stem from a woman aged 25 to 39 with acute or convalescent COVID-19.

This chain connects TRBV30 to TRBJ2-3; 9 bases agree with TRBD2. J lost 0 bases, V lost 2 bases, and 15 bases had no gene match. CDR1 and CDR2 from the germline V gene are GTSNPN and SVGIG (reference sequence). The CDR3 has 19 amino acids. The CDR3, as DNA: TGTGCCTGGAGTACCCGTGTGGCGGGGGGGCCACCTAGCACAGATACGCAGTATTTT. Its translation: CAWSTRVAGGPPSTDTQYF.

The CDR3 nucleotides are TGTGCCAGCAGTTCAGGGGGCATGGGCAATCAGCCCCAGCATTTT. Its protein is CASSSGGMGNQPQHF. The chain uses TRBV28 and TRBJ1-5; 8 nucleotides line up with TRBD1. This CDR3 region has 15 residues. CDR1 is MDHEN, CDR2 SYDVKM, per germline. J gave up 2 bases and V 4 bases, and 4 bases lay outside the gene matches.

In this sample, this clone turned up once. The V gene is TRBV2, the J gene TRBJ1-5, with 9 bases aligning to TRBD1. Germline assignment: CDR1 SNHLY and CDR2 FYNNEI. The CDR3 has 15 residues. V lost 6 bases to trimming and J lost 1 base; unmatched junction nucleotides: 4. Here the CDR3 reads CASSIDRGSNQPQHF. CDR3 DNA: TGTGCCAGCAGCATCGACAGGGGGAGCAATCAGCCCCAGCATTTT. The entire variable domain, with the rest obtained from reference TRBV2 and TRBJ1-5, is as follows: EPEVTQTPSHQVTQMGQEVILRCVPISNHLYFYWYRQILGQKVEFLVSFYNNEISEKSEIFDDQFSVERPDGSNFTLKIRSTKLEDSAMYFCASSIDRGSNQPQHFGDGTRLSIL.

The chain combines TRBV24-1 with TRBJ1-5; D not resolved. Germline values: CDR1 KGHDR, CDR2 SFDVKD. Trimming stripped 1 base from V and 1 base from J, with 4 bases between. This CDR3 has 14 amino acids. The CDR3 region has the DNA TGTGCCACCAGTGATTTCCTCAGCAATCAGCCCCAGCATTTT. This translates into CATSDFLSNQPQHF.

The rearrangement links TRBV7-9 to TRBJ1-1; D might be TRBD1 (6 bases). Germline V lookup: CDR1 SEHNR, CDR2 FQNEAQ (reference sequence). The CDR3 loop spans 13 amino acids. V shed 5 bases and J shed 1 base, with 8 bases lying between them. The CDR3 nucleotides are TGTGCCAGCAGCGAACAGGGGAACACTGAAGCTTTCTTT. Amino acid sequence: CASSEQGNTEAFF. The variable domain in full, with the rest retrieved from reference TRBV7-9 and TRBJ1-1, is DTGVSQNPRHKITKRGQNVTFRCDPISEHNRLYWYRQTLGQGPEFLTYFQNEAQLEKSRLLSDRFSAERPKGSFSTLEIQRTEQGDSAMYLCASSEQGNTEAFFGQGTRLTVV.

The V gene is TRBV9, the J gene TRBJ1-6, with D uncertain. Trimming removed 0 bases from V and 5 bases from J, with 3 bases in between. CDR1 is SGDLS and CDR2 is YYNGEE in the germline V gene. The CDR3 runs to 13 residues. The CDR3 bases are TGTGCCAGCAGCGTAGGGCATAATTCACCCCTCCACTTT. It specifies CASSVGHNSPLHF.

This clone has a single count. CDR3 sequence (DNA): TGTGCCAGCAGTCACTCAATGATAGCTAACTATGGCTACACCTTC. Its translation is CASSHSMIANYGYTF. The V and J genes are TRBV3-1 (or the pseudogene TRBV3-2) and TRBJ1-2; D not certain. V dropped 6 bases and J dropped 0 bases, with 14 bases sitting between them. The CDR3 loop spans 15 amino acids. Germline-derived CDR1 and CDR2 are LGHDT and YNNKEL (reference sequence).

The chain links TRBV6-2 or TRBV6-3 to TRBJ1-4; tentative D call: TRBD1 (5 bases). Germline-derived CDR1 and CDR2 are MNHEY and SVGEGT. Between the trimmed V and J ends, which lost 2 bases and 4 bases, there was a span of 20 bases. This CDR3 is built from 18 residues. DNA of the CDR3: TGTGCCAGCAGTTACAAACGATGGGGCGCGCAGGGTAATGAAAAACTGTTTTTT. It is translated as CASSYKRWGAQGNEKLFF.

V and J are TRBV5-6 and TRBJ2-1; a weak D match, TRBD2 (5 bases). Germline loops: CDR1 SGHDT, CDR2 YYEEEE. Trimming took 0 bases from V and 6 from J, leaving 13 bases between them. The CDR3 length is 15 residues. CDR3 nucleotide sequence: TGTGCCAGCAGCTTGGAGCGACGACTAACCAATGAGCAGTTCTTC. It codes for CASSLERRLTNEQFF. Based on the CDR3 plus reference TRBV5-6 and TRBJ2-1, the full variable domain is DAGVTQSPTHLIKTRGQQVTLRCSPKSGHDTVSWYQQALGQGPQFIFQYYEEEERQRGNFPDRFSGHQFPNYSSELNVNALLLGDSALYLCASSLERRLTNEQFFGPGTRLTVL.